One and the same sample provided the 24 T cell receptor beta chains below, sequenced in a study of blood T cell repertoires in COVID-19 (dated by TCRdb to about 2020). The receptor library was made with the immunoSEQ multiplex PCR assay. TCRdb obtained this table from immuneACCESS and retained in-frame rearrangements with V and J assigned. These tables miss some clones; where compared with another copy, unresolved V genes account for less than half of the shortfall, and the remainder is unexplained. The sample yields about 47,000 clones; approximately 88% were counted once. 10% to 15% of the sample belongs to the ten largest clones. Sequencing input: peripheral blood. The source is a human donor with active COVID-19. The donor label of this sample is uncertain.

V gene TRBV20-1 combines with J gene TRBJ2-1; D ambiguous. The CDR3 is 11 residues long. Between the trimmed V and J ends, which lost 3 bases and 4 bases, there was a span of 4 bases. Per germline, CDR1 DFQATT and CDR2 SNEGSKA (reference sequence). In nucleotides, the CDR3 is TGCAGTGCTAGCTCTTACAATGAGCAGTTCTTC. It specifies CSASSYNEQFF.

The rearrangement joins TRBV28 to TRBJ1-3; TRBD1 agrees at 8 bases. V shed 6 bases and J 2 bases; nucleotides not matched to a gene: 3. Germline V CDR1 and CDR2: MDHEN, SYDVKM. The CDR3 has 14 residues. Here the CDR3 reads CASRIQGAGNTIYF. CDR3 bases: TGTGCCAGCAGGATACAGGGGGCTGGAAACACCATATATTTT.

The CDR3 DNA reads TGTGCCAGCAGTGTAGGGGACACCTACTACGAGCAGTACTTC. It codes for CASSVGDTYYEQYF. The gene calls are TRBV2 and TRBJ2-7, with D possibly TRBD1 on 6 matching bases. The V and J ends lost 4 bases and 3 bases respectively, with 13 bases between them. CDR1 and CDR2 from the germline V gene are SNHLY and FYNNEI. The CDR3 covers 14 residues.

The chain recombines TRBV14 with TRBJ2-7; TRBD1 agrees at 9 bases. Trimming at V came to 4 bases and at J to 5 bases, leaving 9 bases not matched to a gene. The germline V gene encodes CDR1 SGHDN and CDR2 FVKESK. This CDR3 is 15 amino acids long. The CDR3 region is CASSPFDRGADEQYF. The CDR3 DNA is TGTGCCAGCAGCCCCTTCGACAGGGGGGCGGACGAGCAGTACTTC.

In this sample, this clone turned up a few times. The chain uses TRBV21-1 and TRBJ2-1; TRBD1 is the table's D call and was not checked against the DNA. TRBV21-1 is flagged as a pseudogene. CDR3 length equals 17 residues. The CDR3 sequence is CASSQYWRGRIDNEQFF. CDR3 in DNA: TGTGCCAGCAGCCAATACTGGAGGGGGCGAATCGACAATGAGCAGTTCTTC.

The chain uses TRBV6-6 and TRBJ2-7; 9 bases are a match to TRBD2. Looked up from germline, CDR1 is MNHNY and CDR2 is SVGAGI (reference sequence). The V and J ends lost 7 bases and 6 bases, in that order; junction bases with no gene match: 10. The CDR3 consists of 14 residues. The CDR3 nucleotides are TGTGCCAGCACTATTAGCGGGAGCGGGGGCGAGCAGTACTTC. Translating it yields CASTISGSGGEQYF.

This chain connects TRBV28 to TRBJ2-2; 8 nucleotides align to TRBD1. CDR3 size: 18 residues. Germline V gene lookup returns CDR1 MDHEN and CDR2 SYDVKM. V trimming: 3 bases; J trimming: 6 bases; junction bases outside the gene matches: 15. CDR3 region: CASSFLPDRGVPPGELFF. The CDR3 region has the DNA TGTGCCAGCAGTTTTCTCCCTGACAGGGGAGTACCGCCCGGGGAGCTGTTTTTT.

The rearrangement links TRBV5-1 to TRBJ2-5; 8 nucleotides line up with TRBD1. The trim removed 1 base at V and 5 bases at J, leaving 7 bases unmatched. The length of the CDR3 is 15 residues. Germline CDR1 and CDR2: SGHRS and YFSETQ. CDR3 region: CASSLNTGGAETQYF. In DNA form, the CDR3 reads TGCGCCAGCAGCTTGAATACAGGGGGAGCGGAGACCCAGTACTTC.

The chain joins TRBV10-3 to TRBJ1-2; 8 bases agree with TRBD1. Germline CDR1 is ENHRY and CDR2 is SYGVKD. The V segment lost 7 bases and the J segment 3 bases; nucleotides outside the gene matches: 1. The CDR3 is made up of 12 amino acids. The CDR3 coding sequence is TGTGCCATCAAGGACAGGGACTATGGCTACACCTTC. It codes for CAIKDRDYGYTF.

The chain employs TRBV27 and TRBJ1-2; possibly TRBD1 for D (5 bases). CDR1 is MNHEY, CDR2 SMNVEV, per germline (reference sequence). V lost 3 bases and J lost 4, with 12 bases in between. The CDR3 covers 14 residues. The DNA for the CDR3 is TGTGCCAGCAGTTTTAGTGACAGCCTCTATGGCTACACCTTC. This codes for CASSFSDSLYGYTF.

This clone was counted a single time. The V and J genes are TRBV10-3 and TRBJ1-5; D not certain. The V gene lost 1 base and the J gene lost 5 bases, with 9 bases spanning the gap. There are 14 residues in the CDR3. Germline V lookup: CDR1 ENHRY, CDR2 SYGVKD. The CDR3 region is CAISELAEYQPQHF. DNA of the CDR3: TGTGCCATCAGTGAGTTGGCGGAATATCAGCCCCAGCATTTT.

The chain carries TRBV9 and TRBJ2-7; maybe TRBD1 (7 bases). V lost 0 bases, J lost 5 bases, and 12 bases lay in between. Germline V gene lookup returns CDR1 SGDLS and CDR2 YYNGEE. This CDR3 spans 14 amino acids. The CDR3 is CASSVGGTANEQYF. The CDR3 nucleotides are TGTGCCAGCAGCGTAGGCGGGACAGCGAACGAGCAGTACTTC.

Comment on this clone: The germline gene is not matched at one end of the junction; a read error may be the cause. This chain links TRBV7-3 with TRBJ2-3; the match to TRBD2 covers 8 bases. The CDR3 sequence is 16 residues long. Germline CDR1 SGHTA, CDR2 FQGTGA. CDR3 loop: CASSLTSGPVQHTQYF. The CDR3 nucleotides are TGTGCCAGCAGCCTAACTAGCGGACCCGTCCAACATACGCAGTATTTT.

This clone showed up just once. The rearrangement joins TRBV18 to TRBJ1-1; D is perhaps TRBD1 (6 bases). CDR1 and CDR2 (germline): KGHSH, LQKENI. Trimming stripped 6 bases from V and 3 bases from J, with 11 bases between. This CDR3 contains 13 residues. The chain's CDR3 is CASSPPGDTEAFF. The DNA for the CDR3 is TGTGCCAGCTCGCCTCCAGGGGACACTGAAGCTTTCTTT.

The chain joins TRBV5-8 to TRBJ2-1; D uncertain. V was shortened by 4 bases and J by 7 bases, with 6 bases between the two germline ends. The CDR3 consists of 11 residues. Germline values: CDR1 SGHTS, CDR2 YDEGEE. The DNA for the CDR3 is TGTGCCAGCAGCCGAGAGAATGAGCAGTTCTTC. The encoded protein is CASSRENEQFF.

This chain links TRBV3-1 (or the pseudogene TRBV3-2) with TRBJ2-7, with D hard to call. The CDR3 extends over 13 amino acids. Germline CDR1 reads LGHDT; CDR2 reads YNNKEL (reference sequence). Trimming took off 0 bases at V and 6 bases at J, with 9 bases between the two ends. The CDR3 coding sequence is TGTGCCAGCAGCCAAGATTTGAGGAGCGAGCAGTACTTC. Translation gives CASSQDLRSEQYF.

The rearrangement uses TRBV30 and TRBJ2-7; 8 nucleotides agree with TRBD2. The V gene end was trimmed by 5 bases and the J gene end by 3 bases; junction bases not matched to a gene: 9. The germline CDR1 and CDR2 sequences are GTSNPN and SVGIG (reference sequence). CDR3 size: 14 residues. CDR3 region: CAWSRGGIVYEQYF. The CDR3, as DNA: TGTGCCTGGTCACGGGGGGGTATAGTCTACGAGCAGTACTTC.

The genes are TRBV30 and TRBJ2-7; D perhaps matches TRBD2 (6 bases). The germline V gene has CDR1 GTSNPN and CDR2 SVGIG (reference sequence). The CDR3 totals 10 residues. The V and J ends lost 8 bases and 10 bases respectively, with 15 bases between them. CDR3 region: CAAGRDIQYF. DNA of the CDR3: TGTGCCGCCGGGAGAGATATCCAGTACTTC.

V usage is TRBV5-6 and J usage is TRBJ1-4, with unresolved D. Germline V gives CDR1 SGHDT, CDR2 YYEEEE. CDR3 length equals 14 residues. The germline V and J ends were trimmed by 2 bases and 1 base, with 6 bases remaining between them. The CDR3 here is CASSFSQTNEKLFF. DNA of the CDR3: TGTGCCAGCAGCTTTTCACAAACTAATGAAAAACTGTTTTTT.

V and J are TRBV7-3 and TRBJ2-5, with 7 positions matching TRBD2. V was clipped by 0 bases and J by 3 bases; unmatched bases: 4. Germline CDR1 SGHTA, CDR2 FQGTGA. CDR3 length equals 15 residues. DNA of the CDR3: TGTGCCAGCAGCTTAACCGGCCGGGGGGAAGAGACCCAGTACTTC. Protein sequence: CASSLTGRGEETQYF.

The chain combines TRBV21-1 with TRBJ2-1; the table's D call, TRBD2, has no DNA check behind it. TRBV21-1 is classified as a pseudogene. The CDR3 contains 15 residues. CDR3: CASSKEAPTGNEQFF. The CDR3 region has the DNA TGTGCCAGCAGCAAAGAAGCGCCCACGGGGAATGAGCAGTTCTTC.

The chain is built from TRBV7-8 and TRBJ2-7; possible D gene TRBD1, 6 bases. V lost 5 bases and J 0 bases, leaving 11 bases between the germline ends. Germline CDR1 SGHVS, CDR2 FQNEAQ. CDR3 length: 14 residues. The CDR3: CASSGGLSSYEQYF. The DNA for the CDR3 is TGTGCCAGCAGCGGGGGCCTGAGCTCCTACGAGCAGTACTTC.

The chain is built from TRBV10-3 and TRBJ2-2; 7 bases line up with TRBD2. This CDR3 is built from 16 residues. Trimming cost V 4 bases and J 5 bases; bases outside gene matches: 10. Germline loops: CDR1 ENHRY, CDR2 SYGVKD. CDR3 region: CAISATSVARTGELFF. CDR3 sequence (DNA): TGTGCCATCAGTGCAACTAGCGTGGCCCGAACCGGGGAGCTGTTTTTT.

This chain links TRBV10-3 with TRBJ2-3; the match to TRBD2 covers 9 bases. V lost 0 bases and J lost 14; bases outside the gene matches: 3. This CDR3 comprises 12 residues. Germline V lookup: CDR1 ENHRY, CDR2 SYGVKD. The CDR3 DNA sequence: TGTGCCATCAGTGAGTCGGCGGGAGGGGTGTATTTT. Translated, it gives CAISESAGGVYF.